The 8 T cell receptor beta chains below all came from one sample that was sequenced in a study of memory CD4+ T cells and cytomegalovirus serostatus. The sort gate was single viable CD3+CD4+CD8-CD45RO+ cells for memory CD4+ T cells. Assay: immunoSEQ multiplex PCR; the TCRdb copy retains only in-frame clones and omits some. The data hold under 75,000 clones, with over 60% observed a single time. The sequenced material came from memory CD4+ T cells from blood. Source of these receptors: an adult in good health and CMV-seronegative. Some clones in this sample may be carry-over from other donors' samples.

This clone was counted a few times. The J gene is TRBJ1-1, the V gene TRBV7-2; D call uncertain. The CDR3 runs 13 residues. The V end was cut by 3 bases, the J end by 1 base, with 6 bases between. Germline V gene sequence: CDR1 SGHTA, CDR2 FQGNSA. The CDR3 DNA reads TGTGCCAGCAGCTTGTTGGAGAACACTGAAGCTTTCTTT. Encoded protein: CASSLLENTEAFF.

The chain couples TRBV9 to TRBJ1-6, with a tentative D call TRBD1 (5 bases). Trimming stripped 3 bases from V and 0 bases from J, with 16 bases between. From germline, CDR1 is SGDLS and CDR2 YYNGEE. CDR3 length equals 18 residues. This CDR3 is CASSATGLRSSYNSPLHF. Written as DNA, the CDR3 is TGTGCCAGCAGCGCTACGGGACTCAGGAGCTCCTATAATTCACCCCTCCACTTT.

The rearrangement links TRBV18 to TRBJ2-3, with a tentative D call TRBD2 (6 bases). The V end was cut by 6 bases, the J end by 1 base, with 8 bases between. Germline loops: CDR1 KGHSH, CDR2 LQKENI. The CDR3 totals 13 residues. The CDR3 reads CASSLARTDTQYF. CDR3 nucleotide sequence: TGTGCCAGCTCGCTAGCGCGCACAGATACGCAGTATTTT.

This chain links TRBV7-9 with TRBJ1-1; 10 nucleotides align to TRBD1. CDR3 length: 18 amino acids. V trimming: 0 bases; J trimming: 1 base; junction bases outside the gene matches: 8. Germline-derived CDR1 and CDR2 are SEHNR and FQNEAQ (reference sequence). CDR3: CASSLASWTGGTNTEAFF. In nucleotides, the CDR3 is TGTGCCAGCAGCTTAGCATCTTGGACAGGGGGAACGAACACTGAAGCTTTCTTT.

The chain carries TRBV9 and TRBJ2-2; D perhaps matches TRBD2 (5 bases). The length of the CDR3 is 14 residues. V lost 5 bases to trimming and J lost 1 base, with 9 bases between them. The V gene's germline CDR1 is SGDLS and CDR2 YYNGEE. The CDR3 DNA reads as TGTGCCAGCAGGAGCGGAGGGAACACCGGGGAGCTGTTTTTT. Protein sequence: CASRSGGNTGELFF. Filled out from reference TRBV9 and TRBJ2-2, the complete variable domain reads DSGVTQTPKHLITATGQRVTLRCSPRSGDLSVYWYQQSLDQGLQFLIQYYNGEERAKGNILERFSAQQFPDLHSELNLSSLELGDSALYFCASRSGGNTGELFFGEGSRLTVL.

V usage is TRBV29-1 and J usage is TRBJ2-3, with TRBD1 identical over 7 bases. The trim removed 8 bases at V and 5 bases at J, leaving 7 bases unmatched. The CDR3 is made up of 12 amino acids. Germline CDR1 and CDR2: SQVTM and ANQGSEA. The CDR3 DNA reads TGCAGCTATACCCCAGGGGGAGATACGCAGTATTTT. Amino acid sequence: CSYTPGGDTQYF.

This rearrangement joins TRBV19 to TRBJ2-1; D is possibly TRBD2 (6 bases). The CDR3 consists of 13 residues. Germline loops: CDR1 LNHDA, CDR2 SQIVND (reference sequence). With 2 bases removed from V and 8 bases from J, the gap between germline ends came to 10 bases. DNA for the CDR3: TGTGCCAGTAGTATAAATCGGGGGTATGAGCAGTTCTTC. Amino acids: CASSINRGYEQFF.

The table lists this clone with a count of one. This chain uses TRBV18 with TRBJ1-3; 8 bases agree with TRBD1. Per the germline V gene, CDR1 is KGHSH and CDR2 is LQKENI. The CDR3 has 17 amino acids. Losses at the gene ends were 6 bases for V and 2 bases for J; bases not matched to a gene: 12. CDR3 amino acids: CASSGTGRPQAGNTIYF. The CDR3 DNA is TGTGCCAGCTCGGGGACAGGACGTCCCCAGGCTGGAAACACCATATATTTT.